These 22 T cell receptor beta chains share one sample of origin, sequenced in a study of human T cells and chemical hapten exposure. Via MiXCR, TCRdb re-called the RACE reads, giving one row per CDR3 protein. Among roughly 90,000 distinct CDR3 sequences listed, 11% were seen once. The sample's time point: patch test 3, about 24 weeks after DPC sensitization. The treatment: therapeutic diphenylcyclopropenone sensitization with weekly scalp DPC. The sample consisted of whole blood, taken in connection with sensitization to the hapten diphenylcyclopropenone (DPC). These receptors originate from a young woman with alopecia areata. Some clones in this sample may be carry-over from other donors' samples.

This clonotype was recorded at least ten times. DNA of the CDR3: TGTGCCAGCAGTTACACTATTCGGGGATACAATGAGCAGTTCTTC. Its protein is CASSYTIRGYNEQFF. The chain recombines TRBV6-2 or TRBV6-3 with TRBJ2-1; a possible D gene is TRBD2 (5 bases). Germline V gene lookup returns CDR1 MNHEY and CDR2 SVGEGT. This CDR3 has 15 residues. V lost 2 bases to trimming and J lost 4 bases, with 12 bases between them.

The rearrangement uses TRBV20-1 and TRBJ2-7; a weak D match, TRBD2 (5 bases). Germline values: CDR1 DFQATT, CDR2 SNEGSKA (reference sequence). This CDR3 spans 14 amino acids. Trimming left V 5 bases short and J 2 bases short, with 16 bases between. The CDR3 is CSAGLSGPAYEQYF. The DNA for the CDR3 is TGCAGTGCTGGATTAAGCGGCCCTGCCTACGAGCAGTACTTC.

This chain joins TRBV6-2 or TRBV6-3 and TRBJ2-1, with TRBD2 as a possible D gene (5 bases). The V end lost 5 bases, the J end lost 4 bases, and 9 bases lay between the germline ends. CDR1 and CDR2 (germline): MNHEY, SVGEGT. The CDR3 extends over 13 amino acids. In DNA, the CDR3 is TGTGCCAGCAGTAGAGGGTTATACAATGAGCAGTTCTTC. Translated, it gives CASSRGLYNEQFF.

This clonotype was observed many times. J is TRBJ2-5 and V is TRBV10-3; D is ambiguous. The CDR3 contains 11 residues. V lost 0 bases and J 5 bases, leaving 1 base between the germline ends. The germline V gene encodes CDR1 ENHRY and CDR2 SYGVKD. This CDR3 reads CAISESETQYF. CDR3 bases: TGTGCCATCAGTGAGTCTGAGACCCAGTACTTC.

This clonotype has at least ten counts. The chain recombines TRBV10-3 with TRBJ1-2; TRBD1 might be the D (5 bases). Looked up from germline, CDR1 is ENHRY and CDR2 is SYGVKD. The CDR3 runs 16 residues. V was pared by 3 bases and J by 8 bases, with 22 bases between. The chain's CDR3 is CAISDPNQGTFGGYTF. The CDR3 DNA sequence: TGTGCCATCAGTGACCCTAATCAGGGAACCTTTGGAGGCTACACCTTC.

This clonotype was counted at least ten times. The V and J genes are TRBV20-1 and TRBJ1-1; D may be TRBD1 (5 bases). V was pared by 5 bases and J by 0 bases, with 10 bases between. There are 13 residues in the CDR3. Germline values: CDR1 DFQATT, CDR2 SNEGSKA (reference sequence). The CDR3 nucleotides read TGCAGTGCTCAGGCGGACATGAACACTGAAGCTTTCTTT. As protein: CSAQADMNTEAFF.

This clonotype has at least ten counts. The CDR3 DNA reads as TGCGCCAGCAGCTTGGGGCCAGGGGAGCCCTATGGCTACACCTTC. Its translation: CASSLGPGEPYGYTF. The gene calls are TRBV5-1 and TRBJ1-2; D possibly corresponds to TRBD1 (6 bases). V lost 0 bases, J lost 4 bases, and 13 bases lay in between. The CDR3 is made up of 15 amino acids. Germline lookup yields CDR1 SGHRS and CDR2 YFSETQ.

There are a few counts of this clonotype. The chain employs TRBV4-1 and TRBJ1-2, with no clear D. Trimming pared 4 bases from V and 2 bases from J, leaving 14 bases between. The CDR3 has 15 residues. Germline V lookup: CDR1 MGHRA, CDR2 YSYEKL. In DNA form, the CDR3 reads TGCGCCAGCAGCCCCACTGAGGAAAGCAACTATGGCTACACCTTC. Its protein is CASSPTEESNYGYTF.

This clonotype was observed a handful of times. This chain connects TRBV7-9 to TRBJ2-7; 7 bases are a match to TRBD1. V was pared by 2 bases and J by 6 bases, with 1 base of the junction left unmatched. The CDR3 covers 12 residues. Germline CDR1 is SEHNR and CDR2 is FQNEAQ (reference sequence). DNA of the CDR3: TGTGCCAGCAGCTTAAGGGGGCCCGAGCAGTACTTC. The encoded protein is CASSLRGPEQYF.

This clonotype was detected many times. The V call is TRBV5-1, the J call TRBJ2-1; D is undetermined. The CDR3 sequence is 12 residues long. The germline V gene encodes CDR1 SGHRS and CDR2 YFSETQ. The V end lost 1 base, the J end lost 8 bases, and 7 bases lay between the germline ends. CDR3 protein: CASSLFRDEQFF. The CDR3 DNA is TGCGCCAGCAGCTTGTTTAGGGATGAGCAGTTCTTC.

This clonotype was seen only a few times. The chain carries TRBV29-1 and TRBJ2-5, with 11 bases fitting TRBD1. With 3 bases clipped from V and 5 bases from J, the junction kept 14 bases outside the gene matches. CDR3 size: 17 residues. Germline V gives CDR1 SQVTM, CDR2 ANQGSEA. CDR3 in DNA: TGCAGCGTTGAGGCGGACAGGGGGCCCAGGGGTGTCGAGACCCAGTACTTC. The encoded protein is CSVEADRGPRGVETQYF.

This clonotype showed up many times. The V and J genes are TRBV7-9 and TRBJ1-1; TRBD1 matches at 9 bases. With 5 bases clipped from V and 7 bases from J, the junction kept 8 bases outside the gene matches. Germline V gives CDR1 SEHNR, CDR2 FQNEAQ (reference sequence). The length of the CDR3 is 14 residues. The CDR3 reads CASSGGQGQYEAFF. CDR3 DNA: TGTGCCAGCAGCGGGGGACAGGGACAGTATGAAGCTTTCTTT.

This clonotype has more than one count but fewer than ten. V usage is TRBV4-3 and J usage is TRBJ2-1; no clear D gene. Germline CDR1 reads LGHNA; CDR2 reads YSLEER. V was pared by 1 base and J by 2 bases, with 12 bases between. The CDR3 extends over 16 amino acids. The CDR3 reads CASSQGTERPYNEQFF. CDR3 bases: TGCGCCAGCAGCCAAGGAACGGAACGTCCCTACAATGAGCAGTTCTTC.

This clonotype was observed many times. The J gene is TRBJ2-7, the V gene TRBV7-4; possibly TRBD1 for D (5 bases). Germline V CDR1 and CDR2: SGHVT, SQSDAQ. The CDR3 contains 12 residues. With 5 bases removed from V and 7 bases from J, the gap between germline ends came to 12 bases. The CDR3 DNA follows: TGTGCCAGCAGCCCCCCCAGGGAAGAGCAGTACGTC. Its translation is CASSPPREEQYV.

This clonotype was counted only a few times. The chain has TRBV7-2 and TRBJ2-7; no clear D gene. V was clipped by 5 bases and J by 4 bases, with 9 bases between them. The CDR3 covers 12 residues. In germline, CDR1 is SGHTA, CDR2 FQGNSA. The CDR3 spells CASSLYNYEQYF. The CDR3 DNA is TGTGCCAGCAGCCTATATAATTACGAGCAGTACTTC.

This clonotype was seen repeatedly, ten times or more. The chain recombines TRBV7-6 with TRBJ2-7; 9 nucleotides agree with TRBD1. This CDR3 has 14 residues. Germline V gene lookup returns CDR1 SGHVS and CDR2 FNYEAQ. Unmatched junction bases numbered 4, after V lost 4 bases and J lost 3 bases. In nucleotides, the CDR3 is TGTGCCAGCAGCTCGGGGACAGGGCACTACGAGCAGTACTTC. Its protein is CASSSGTGHYEQYF.

This clonotype was detected many times. The chain combines TRBV20-1 with TRBJ1-6; no reliable D call. The CDR3 covers 13 residues. The germline V and J ends were trimmed by 6 bases and 7 bases, with 13 bases remaining between them. CDR1 is DFQATT and CDR2 is SNEGSKA in the germline V gene (reference sequence). The CDR3 DNA sequence: TGCAGTGCCGGCGGCAGCTCAAATTCACCCCTCCACTTT. The encoded protein is CSAGGSSNSPLHF.

The gene calls are TRBV27 and TRBJ2-3, with D perhaps assigned TRBD1 or TRBD2 (6 bases each). Germline CDR1 and CDR2: MNHEY and SMNVEV (reference sequence). Trimming took off 10 bases at V and 2 bases at J, with 16 bases between the two ends. CDR3 length equals 14 residues. The CDR3 reads CATGVGGFTDTQYF. The CDR3 DNA sequence: TGTGCCACGGGGGTAGGGGGATTCACAGATACGCAGTATTTT.

A few counts support this clonotype. The rearrangement uses TRBV19 and TRBJ1-5; D is perhaps TRBD1 (6 bases). Per germline, CDR1 LNHDA and CDR2 SQIVND (reference sequence). V lost 5 bases, J lost 2 bases, and 10 bases lay in between. The CDR3 is 14 amino acids. CDR3 nucleotide sequence: TGTGCCAGTAGTGGTTCAGGGGGCAATCAGCCCCAGCATTTT. As protein: CASSGSGGNQPQHF.

This clonotype was counted many times. The chain employs TRBV11-2 and TRBJ2-3; 9 nucleotides match TRBD2. This CDR3 has 15 amino acids. Looked up from germline, CDR1 is SGHAT and CDR2 is FQNNGV. V shed 5 bases, J shed 0 bases, and the junction held 3 bases outside the gene matches. Written as DNA, the CDR3 is TGTGCCAGCAGCGCTAGCGGGACTAGCACAGATACGCAGTATTTT. Its translation: CASSASGTSTDTQYF.

This clonotype occurred a few times. The chain employs TRBV30 and TRBJ1-2; D is unclear. This CDR3 contains 15 residues. The V end lost 4 bases, the J end lost 0 bases, and 15 bases lay between the germline ends. CDR1 and CDR2 (germline): GTSNPN, SVGIG (reference sequence). The CDR3 protein is CAWTASPRANYGYTF. CDR3 sequence (DNA): TGTGCCTGGACCGCAAGCCCAAGAGCTAACTATGGCTACACCTTC.

At least ten counts were recorded for this clonotype. V gene TRBV6-4 combines with J gene TRBJ2-3; D perhaps matches TRBD2 (7 bases). V was clipped by 6 bases and J by 0 bases, with 13 bases between them. CDR1 MRHNA and CDR2 SNTAGT come from the germline V gene. This CDR3 comprises 15 residues. CDR3 sequence reads: CASSPGGFSTDTQYF. Here the CDR3 DNA reads TGTGCCAGCAGCCCGGGGGGCTTTAGCACAGATACGCAGTATTTT.